The entry below gives a single T cell receptor beta chain sequence along with its context. As originally analysed: Reference gene primers were amplified, and this amplification served to estimate nucleated cell counts. TCRdb's table, derived via immunoSEQ multiplex PCR, lists solely in-frame clones and lacks some. V, J and clone size are those of that table, while D and trimming were read from the DNA. The sample carries roughly 81,000 clones, about 86% recorded once. This sample was taken from a study of blood T cell repertoires in COVID-19. Germline loops: CDR1 MNHEY, CDR2 SMNVEV (reference sequence). With V trimmed by 6 bases and J by 8 bases, 17 bases remained unmatched. The CDR3 loop spans 17 amino acids.

Sequencing was done on a sample of peripheral blood. The receptor's source is an older man with active or convalescent COVID-19. The genes are TRBV27 and TRBJ1-2; 11 nucleotides agree with TRBD1. In DNA, the CDR3 is TGTGCCAGCAGCCCGGACAGGGGGCGTGGGGAAGTGTGGGGCTACACCTTC. Protein product: CASSPDRGRGEVWGYTF.